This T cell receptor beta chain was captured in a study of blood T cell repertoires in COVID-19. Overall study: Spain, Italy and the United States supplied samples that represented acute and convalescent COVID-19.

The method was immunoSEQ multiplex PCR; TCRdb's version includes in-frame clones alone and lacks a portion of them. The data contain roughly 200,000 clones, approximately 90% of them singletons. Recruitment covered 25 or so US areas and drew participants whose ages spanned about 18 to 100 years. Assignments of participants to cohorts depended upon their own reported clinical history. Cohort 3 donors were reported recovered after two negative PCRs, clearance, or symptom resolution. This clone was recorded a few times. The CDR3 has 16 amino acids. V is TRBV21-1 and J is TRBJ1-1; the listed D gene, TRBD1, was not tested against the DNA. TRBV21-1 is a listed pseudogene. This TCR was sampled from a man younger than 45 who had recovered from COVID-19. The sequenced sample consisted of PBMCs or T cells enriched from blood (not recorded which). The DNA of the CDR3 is TGTGCCAGCAGCACTACCAAACAGGGTCGGGACACTGAAGCTTTCTTT. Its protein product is CASSTTKQGRDTEAFF.